This T cell receptor (beta chain) was found in a study of blood T cell repertoires in COVID-19. This clone has only one observation. Method: immunoSEQ multiplex PCR; TCRdb's copy keeps in-frame clones and lacks some. This sample carries hundreds of thousands of clones, around 87% of them seen once, and the ten largest clones take more than 0.95%. What was sequenced was PBMCs or T cells enriched from blood (not recorded which). This clonotype was sampled from a man aged 30 to 45 who had recovered from COVID-19.

The DNA of the CDR3 is TGTGCCAGCAGTGGGGGACACGTGAGGCAGTACTTC. It specifies CASSGGHVRQYF. The V call is TRBV28, the J call TRBJ2-7, with D possibly being TRBD1 (6 bases). CDR1 is MDHEN, CDR2 SYDVKM, per germline. V lost 5 bases to trimming and J lost 9 bases, with 14 bases between them. The CDR3 consists of 12 residues.